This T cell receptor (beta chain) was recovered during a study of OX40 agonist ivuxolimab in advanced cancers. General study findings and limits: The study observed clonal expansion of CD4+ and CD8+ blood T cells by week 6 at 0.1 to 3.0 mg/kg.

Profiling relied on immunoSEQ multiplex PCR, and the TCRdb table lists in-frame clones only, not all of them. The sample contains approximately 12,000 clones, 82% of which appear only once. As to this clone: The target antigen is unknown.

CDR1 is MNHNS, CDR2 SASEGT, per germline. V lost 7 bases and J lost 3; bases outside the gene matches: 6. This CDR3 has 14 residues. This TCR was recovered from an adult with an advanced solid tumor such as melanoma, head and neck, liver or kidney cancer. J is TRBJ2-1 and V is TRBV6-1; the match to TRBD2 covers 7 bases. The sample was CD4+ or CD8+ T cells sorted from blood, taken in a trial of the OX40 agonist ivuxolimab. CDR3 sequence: CASTALADYNEQFF. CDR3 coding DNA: TGTGCCAGCACCGCCCTAGCGGACTACAATGAGCAGTTCTTC.